The clone carrying this TCR beta chain was seen just once. As yet, its antigen is unknown. CDR3 length: 15 amino acids. The V gene lost 0 bases and the J gene lost 2 bases, with 10 bases spanning the gap. CDR1 LGHNA and CDR2 YSLEER come from the germline V gene. This record belongs to a study of OX40 agonist ivuxolimab in advanced cancers. Study findings and constraints: Doses of 0.1 to 3.0 mg/kg were accompanied by clonal expansion of CD4+ and CD8+ blood T cells by week 6. On average, CD8+ T cells showed a greater number of expanded clones than CD4+.

Repertoires were generated with immunoSEQ multiplex PCR, while TCRdb's copy carries only in-frame clones and drops some. Of about 20,000 clones listed, 79% are singletons. This rearrangement joins TRBV4-3 to TRBJ1-2, with unresolved D. The sequences come from CD4+ or CD8+ T cells sorted from blood, collected in a trial of the OX40 agonist ivuxolimab. This clonotype was obtained from an adult with an advanced solid tumor such as melanoma, head and neck, liver or kidney cancer. CDR3 DNA: TGCGCCAGCAGCCAAGAGTGGAGCTCCAACTATGGCTACACCTTC. Its protein is CASSQEWSSNYGYTF.